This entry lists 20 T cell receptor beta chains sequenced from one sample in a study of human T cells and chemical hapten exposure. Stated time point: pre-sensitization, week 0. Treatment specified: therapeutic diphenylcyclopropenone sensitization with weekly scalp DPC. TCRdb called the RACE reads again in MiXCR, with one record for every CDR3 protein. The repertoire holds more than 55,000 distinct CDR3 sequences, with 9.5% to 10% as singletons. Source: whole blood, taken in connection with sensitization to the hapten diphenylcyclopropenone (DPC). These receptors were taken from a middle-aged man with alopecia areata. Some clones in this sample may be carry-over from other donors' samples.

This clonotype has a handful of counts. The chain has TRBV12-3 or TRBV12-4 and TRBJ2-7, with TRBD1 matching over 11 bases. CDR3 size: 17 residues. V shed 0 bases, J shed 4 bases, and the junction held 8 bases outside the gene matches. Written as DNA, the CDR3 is TGTGCCAGCAGTTTAGCGGGAGGACAGGGGGCAGGGTACGAGCAGTACTTC. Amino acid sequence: CASSLAGGQGAGYEQYF.

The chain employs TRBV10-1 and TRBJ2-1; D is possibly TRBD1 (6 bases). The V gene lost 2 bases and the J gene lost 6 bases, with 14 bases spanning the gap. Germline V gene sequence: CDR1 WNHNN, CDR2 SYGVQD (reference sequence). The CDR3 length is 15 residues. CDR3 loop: CASSEGLEGVNEQFF. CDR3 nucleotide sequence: TGCGCCAGCAGTGAGGGGCTAGAGGGGGTCAATGAGCAGTTCTTC.

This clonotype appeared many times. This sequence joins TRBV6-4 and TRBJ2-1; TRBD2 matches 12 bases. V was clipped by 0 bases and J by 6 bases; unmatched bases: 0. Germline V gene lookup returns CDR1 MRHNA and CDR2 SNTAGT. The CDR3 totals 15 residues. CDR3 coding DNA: TGTGCCAGCAGTGACTCGACTAGCGGGAGCAATGAGCAGTTCTTC. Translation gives CASSDSTSGSNEQFF.

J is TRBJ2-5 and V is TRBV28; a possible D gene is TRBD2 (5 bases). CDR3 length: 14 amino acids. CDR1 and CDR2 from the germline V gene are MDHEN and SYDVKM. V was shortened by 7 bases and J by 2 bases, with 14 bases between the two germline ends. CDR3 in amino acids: CASIDVARQETQYF. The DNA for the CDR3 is TGTGCCAGCATTGACGTAGCGCGACAAGAGACCCAGTACTTC.

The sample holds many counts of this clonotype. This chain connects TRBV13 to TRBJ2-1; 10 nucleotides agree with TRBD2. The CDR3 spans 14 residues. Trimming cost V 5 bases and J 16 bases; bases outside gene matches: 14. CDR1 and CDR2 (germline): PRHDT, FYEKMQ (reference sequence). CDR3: CASSTTLAGVGEFF. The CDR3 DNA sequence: TGTGCCAGCAGCACCACTCTAGCGGGAGTTGGAGAATTCTTC.

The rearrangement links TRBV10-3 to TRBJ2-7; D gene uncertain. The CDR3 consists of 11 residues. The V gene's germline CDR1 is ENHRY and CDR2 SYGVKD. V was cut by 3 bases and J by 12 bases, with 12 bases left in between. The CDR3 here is CAISDPVGAYF. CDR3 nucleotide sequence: TGTGCCATCAGTGATCCGGTCGGAGCGTACTTC.

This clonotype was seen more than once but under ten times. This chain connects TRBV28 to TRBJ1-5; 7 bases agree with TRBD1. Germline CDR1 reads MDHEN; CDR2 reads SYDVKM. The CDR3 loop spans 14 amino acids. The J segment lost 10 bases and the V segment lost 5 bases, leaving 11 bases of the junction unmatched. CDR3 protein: CASSPTGALSPQHF. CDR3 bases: TGTGCCAGCAGTCCTACAGGGGCGCTTTCCCCCCAGCATTTT.

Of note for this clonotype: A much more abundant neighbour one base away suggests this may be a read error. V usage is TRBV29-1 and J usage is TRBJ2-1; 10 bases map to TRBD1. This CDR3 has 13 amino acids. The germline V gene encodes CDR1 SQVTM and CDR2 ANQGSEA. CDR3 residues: CSVGDRGYNKQFF. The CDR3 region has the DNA TGCAGCGTCGGGGACAGGGGTTACAATAAGCAGTTCTTC.

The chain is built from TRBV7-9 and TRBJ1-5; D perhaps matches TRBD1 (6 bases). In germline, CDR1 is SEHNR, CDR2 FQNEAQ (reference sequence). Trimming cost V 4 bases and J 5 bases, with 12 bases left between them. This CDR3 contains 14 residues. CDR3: CASSSNRDDQPQHF. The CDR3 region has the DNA TGTGCCAGCAGCTCCAACAGGGACGATCAGCCCCAGCATTTT. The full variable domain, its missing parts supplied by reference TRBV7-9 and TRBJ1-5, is DTGVSQNPRHKITKRGQNVTFRCDPISEHNRLYWYRQTLGQGPEFLTYFQNEAQLEKSRLLSDRFSAERPKGSFSTLEIQRTEQGDSAMYLCASSSNRDDQPQHFGDGTRLSIL.

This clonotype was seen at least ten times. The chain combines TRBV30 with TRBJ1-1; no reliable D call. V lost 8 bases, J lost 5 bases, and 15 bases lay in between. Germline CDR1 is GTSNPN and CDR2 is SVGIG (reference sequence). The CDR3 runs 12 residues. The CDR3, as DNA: TGTGCCGGGGAAATCTGGCCTACTGAAGCTTTCTTT. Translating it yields CAGEIWPTEAFF.

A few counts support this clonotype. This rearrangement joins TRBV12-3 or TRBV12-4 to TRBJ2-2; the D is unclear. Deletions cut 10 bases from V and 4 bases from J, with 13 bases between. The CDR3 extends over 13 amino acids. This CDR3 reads CATTGSGTGELFF. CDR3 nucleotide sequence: TGTGCCACCACTGGTTCGGGCACCGGGGAGCTGTTTTTT.

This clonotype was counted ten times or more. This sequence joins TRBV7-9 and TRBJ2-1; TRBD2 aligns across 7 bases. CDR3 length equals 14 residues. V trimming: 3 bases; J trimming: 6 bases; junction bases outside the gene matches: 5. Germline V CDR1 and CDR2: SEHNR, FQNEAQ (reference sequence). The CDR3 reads CASSLGSGTNEQFF. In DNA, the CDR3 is TGTGCCAGCAGCTTGGGGAGCGGGACCAATGAGCAGTTCTTC.

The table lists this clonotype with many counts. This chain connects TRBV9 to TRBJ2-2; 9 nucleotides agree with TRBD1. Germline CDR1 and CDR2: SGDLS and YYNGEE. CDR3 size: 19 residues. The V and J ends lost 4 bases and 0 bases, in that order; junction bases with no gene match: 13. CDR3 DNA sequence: TGTGCCAGCAGCACAGCCGGGACAGGGTCGTTCGCGAACACCGGGGAGCTGTTTTTT. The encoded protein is CASSTAGTGSFANTGELFF.

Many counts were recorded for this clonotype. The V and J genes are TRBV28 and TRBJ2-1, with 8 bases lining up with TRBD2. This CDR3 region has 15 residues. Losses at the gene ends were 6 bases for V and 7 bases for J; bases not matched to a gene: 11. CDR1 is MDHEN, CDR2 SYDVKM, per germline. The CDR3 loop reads CASSTRRLATNEQFF. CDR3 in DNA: TGTGCCAGCAGCACGCGGCGACTAGCGACTAATGAGCAGTTCTTC. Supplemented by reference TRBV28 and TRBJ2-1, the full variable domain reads DVKVTQSSRYLVKRTGEKVFLECVQDMDHENMFWYRQDPGLGLRLIYFSYDVKMKEKGDIPEGYSVSREKKERFSLILESASTNQTSMYLCASSTRRLATNEQFFGPGTRLTVL.

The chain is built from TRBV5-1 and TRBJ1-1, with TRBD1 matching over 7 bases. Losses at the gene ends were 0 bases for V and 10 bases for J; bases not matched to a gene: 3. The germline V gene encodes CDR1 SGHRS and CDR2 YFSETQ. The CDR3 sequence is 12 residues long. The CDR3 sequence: CASSLDRGAAFF. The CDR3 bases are TGCGCCAGCAGCTTGGACAGGGGAGCAGCTTTCTTT. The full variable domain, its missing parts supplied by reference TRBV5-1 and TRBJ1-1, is KAGVTQTPRYLIKTRGQQVTLSCSPISGHRSVSWYQQTPGQGLQFLFEYFSETQRNKGNFPGRFSGRQFSNSRSEMNVSTLELGDSALYLCASSLDRGAAFFGQGTRLTVV.

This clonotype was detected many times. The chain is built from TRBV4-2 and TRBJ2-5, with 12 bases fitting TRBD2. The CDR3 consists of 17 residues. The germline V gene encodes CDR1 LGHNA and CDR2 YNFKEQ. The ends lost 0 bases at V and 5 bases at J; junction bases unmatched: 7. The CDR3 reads CASSQDLTSGSMETQYF. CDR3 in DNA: TGTGCCAGCAGCCAAGATCTGACTAGCGGGAGCATGGAGACCCAGTACTTC.

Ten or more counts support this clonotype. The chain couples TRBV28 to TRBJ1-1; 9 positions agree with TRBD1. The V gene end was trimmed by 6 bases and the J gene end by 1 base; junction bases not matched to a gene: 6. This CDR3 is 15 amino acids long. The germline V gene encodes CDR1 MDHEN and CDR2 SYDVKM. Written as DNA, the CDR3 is TGTGCCAGCAGCCTACAGGGGGCGAGGAACACTGAAGCTTTCTTT. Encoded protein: CASSLQGARNTEAFF. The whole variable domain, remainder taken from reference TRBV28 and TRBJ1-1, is DVKVTQSSRYLVKRTGEKVFLECVQDMDHENMFWYRQDPGLGLRLIYFSYDVKMKEKGDIPEGYSVSREKKERFSLILESASTNQTSMYLCASSLQGARNTEAFFGQGTRLTVV.

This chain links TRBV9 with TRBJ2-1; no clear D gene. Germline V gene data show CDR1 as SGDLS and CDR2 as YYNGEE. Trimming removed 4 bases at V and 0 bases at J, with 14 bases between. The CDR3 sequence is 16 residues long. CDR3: CASSPQTLSSYNEQFF. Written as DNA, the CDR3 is TGTGCCAGCAGCCCCCAGACACTGAGCTCCTACAATGAGCAGTTCTTC.

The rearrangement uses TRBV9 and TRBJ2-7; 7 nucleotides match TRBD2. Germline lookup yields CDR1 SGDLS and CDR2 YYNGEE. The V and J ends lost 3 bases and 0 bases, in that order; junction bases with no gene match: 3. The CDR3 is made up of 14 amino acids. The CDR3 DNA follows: TGTGCCAGCAGCGCGACTAGCCCCTCCTACGAGCAGTACTTC. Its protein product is CASSATSPSYEQYF.

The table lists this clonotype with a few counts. The CDR3 DNA reads as TGTGCCAGCAGCCCGATCGGGTACGAGGATACGCAGTATTTT. Translation: CASSPIGYEDTQYF. The chain carries TRBV11-2 and TRBJ2-3; D unresolved. The length of the CDR3 is 14 residues. Germline V gives CDR1 SGHAT, CDR2 FQNNGV. Trimming pared 5 bases from V and 6 bases from J, leaving 15 bases between.